This T cell receptor (beta chain) was captured in a study of blood T cell repertoires in COVID-19. Study-wide context: Sites across the United States, Italy and Spain contributed samples from acute and convalescent COVID-19. PBMCs, B-cell-depleted T cells, or T cells provided the cDNA or gDNA that made up the material.

Germline loops: CDR1 MDHEN, CDR2 SYDVKM. V lost 5 bases to trimming and J lost 3 bases; unmatched junction nucleotides: 5. The CDR3 runs to 15 residues. Authors' data handling: Estimated nucleated cell counts came from reference gene primer amplification. Repertoires were generated with immunoSEQ multiplex PCR, while TCRdb's copy carries only in-frame clones and drops some. V, J and clone size derive from that table, while D and trimming were established from the DNA sequence. The sample carries approximately 67,000 clones, around 87% recorded once. The specimen sequenced was peripheral blood. The gene calls are TRBV28 and TRBJ2-3; 10 bases map to TRBD2. The origin of this receptor is a man aged 45 to 65 with active COVID-19. CDR3 amino acids: CASSEREGQTDTQYF. The CDR3 bases are TGTGCCAGCAGTGAGCGGGAGGGCCAGACAGATACGCAGTATTTT.